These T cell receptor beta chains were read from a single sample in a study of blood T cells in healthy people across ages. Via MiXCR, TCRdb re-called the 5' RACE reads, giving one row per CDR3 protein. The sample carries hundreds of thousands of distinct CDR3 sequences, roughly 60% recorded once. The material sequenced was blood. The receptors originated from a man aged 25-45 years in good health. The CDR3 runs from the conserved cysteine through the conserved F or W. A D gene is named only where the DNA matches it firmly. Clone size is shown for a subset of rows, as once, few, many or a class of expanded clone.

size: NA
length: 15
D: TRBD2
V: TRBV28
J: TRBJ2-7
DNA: TGTGCCGGCAGTCCCACCGGGACTAGCGGGTACGAGCAGTACTTC
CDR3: CAGSPTGTSGYEQYF

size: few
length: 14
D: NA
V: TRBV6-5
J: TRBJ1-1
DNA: TGTGCCGCAGGGGAACCGGGGCAATACACTGAAGCTTTCTTT
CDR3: CAAGEPGQYTEAFF

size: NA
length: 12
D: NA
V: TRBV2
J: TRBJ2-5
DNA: TGTGCCAGCAGTGAGCCGGGCCTTACCCAGTACTTC
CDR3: CASSEPGLTQYF

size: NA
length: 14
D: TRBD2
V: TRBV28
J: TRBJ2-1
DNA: TGTGCCACCTTGGGAGGGAGCTCCTACAATGAGCAGTTCTTC
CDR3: CATLGGSSYNEQFF

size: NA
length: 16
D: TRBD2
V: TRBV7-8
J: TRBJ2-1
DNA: TGTGCCAGCAGCCGTACTGGAGCGGGAGATCCACGTGAGCAGTTCTTC
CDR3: CASSRTGAGDPREQFF

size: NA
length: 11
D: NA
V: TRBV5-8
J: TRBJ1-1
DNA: TGTGCCAGCAGTTTCTTCGGAGAAGCTTTCTTT
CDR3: CASSFFGEAFF

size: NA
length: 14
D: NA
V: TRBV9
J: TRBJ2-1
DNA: TGTGCCAGCAGCGTAGGTGGGGGAAATGGTGAGCAGTTCTTC
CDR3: CASSVGGGNGEQFF

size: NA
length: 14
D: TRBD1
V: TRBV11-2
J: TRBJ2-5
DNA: TGTGCCAGCAGCCCACAGGACAGGGGAGAGACCCAGTACTTC
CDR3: CASSPQDRGETQYF

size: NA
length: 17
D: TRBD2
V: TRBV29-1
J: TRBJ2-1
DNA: TGCAGCGTTACAGGACTAGCGGGAGGTGGGTCCTACAATGAGCAGTTCTTC
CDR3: CSVTGLAGGGSYNEQFF

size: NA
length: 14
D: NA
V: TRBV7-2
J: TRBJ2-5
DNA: TGTGCCAGCAACACGGCGGCAGGTGAAGAGACCCAGTACTTC
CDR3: CASNTAAGEETQYF

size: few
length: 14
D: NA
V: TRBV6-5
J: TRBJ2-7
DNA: TGTGCCAGCAGTTACCGGGAGAAAGTCTACGAGCAGTACTTC
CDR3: CASSYREKVYEQYF

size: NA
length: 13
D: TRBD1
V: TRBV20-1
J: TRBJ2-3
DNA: TGCAGTGCGAAGACAGGGGGCTTGGATACGCAGTATTTT
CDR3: CSAKTGGLDTQYF

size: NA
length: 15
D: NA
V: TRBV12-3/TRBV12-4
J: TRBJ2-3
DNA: TGTGCCAGCAGTTTTGCGTCGGTACGCACAGATACGCAGTATTTT
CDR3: CASSFASVRTDTQYF

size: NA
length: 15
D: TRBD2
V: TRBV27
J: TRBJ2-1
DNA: TGTGCCAGCACCAAGATGCCGGGACTAGTAGATGAGCAGTTCTTC
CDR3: CASTKMPGLVDEQFF

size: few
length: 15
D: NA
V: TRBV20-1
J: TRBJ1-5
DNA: TGCAGTGCTCGCCGCGAGACCCGGCGGGATCAGCCCCAGCATTTT
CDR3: CSARRETRRDQPQHF

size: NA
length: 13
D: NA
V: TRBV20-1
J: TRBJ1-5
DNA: TGCAGTGCTAGTTCTACAGGATCTCAGCCCCAGCATTTT
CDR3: CSASSTGSQPQHF

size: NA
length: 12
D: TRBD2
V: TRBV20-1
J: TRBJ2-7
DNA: TGCACGGGAGGGCCGAGCTCCTACGAGCAGTACTTC
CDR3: CTGGPSSYEQYF

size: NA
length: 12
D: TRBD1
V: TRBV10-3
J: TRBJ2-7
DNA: TGTGCCACCAGGACAGGGGTCTACGAGCAGTACTTC
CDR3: CATRTGVYEQYF

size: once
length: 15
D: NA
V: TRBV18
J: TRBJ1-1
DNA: TGTGCCAGCTCACCGGGACGATGGGGAAACACTGAAGCTTTCTTT
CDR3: CASSPGRWGNTEAFF

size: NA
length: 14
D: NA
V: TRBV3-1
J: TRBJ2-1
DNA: TGTGCCAGCAGCCAAGGGACCCGGTTAGATGAGCAGTTCTTC
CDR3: CASSQGTRLDEQFF

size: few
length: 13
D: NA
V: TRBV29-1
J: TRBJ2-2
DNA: TGCAGCGTTGTGGAGTGGACGTCCGGGGAGCTGTTTTTT
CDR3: CSVVEWTSGELFF

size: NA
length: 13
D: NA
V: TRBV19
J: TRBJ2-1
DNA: TGTGCCAGTAGTGCCCTAGGGCATGATGAGCAGTTCTTC
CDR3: CASSALGHDEQFF

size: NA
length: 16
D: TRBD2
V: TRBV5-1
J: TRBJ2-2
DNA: TGCGCCAGCAGCTTTAGCGGGAGTTTGGACACCGGGGAGCTGTTTTTT
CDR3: CASSFSGSLDTGELFF

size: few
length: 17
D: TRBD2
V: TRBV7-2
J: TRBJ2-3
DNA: TGTGCCAGCAGCTTACTAGCGGGGCAAACTAGCACAGATACGCAGTATTTT
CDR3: CASSLLAGQTSTDTQYF

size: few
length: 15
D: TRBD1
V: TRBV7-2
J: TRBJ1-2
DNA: TGTGCCAGCAGCTTAATAGGACAGGGGTACTATGGCTACACCTTC
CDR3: CASSLIGQGYYGYTF

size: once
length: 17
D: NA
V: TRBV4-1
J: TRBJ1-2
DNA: TGCGCCAGCAGCCAAGATGAGGGGAGCGTCCCAACTATTGGCTACACCTTC
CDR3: CASSQDEGSVPTIGYTF

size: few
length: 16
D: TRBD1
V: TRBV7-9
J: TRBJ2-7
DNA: TGTGCCAGCAGCTTAGCGTTCAAGACAGGGAGTAACGAGCAGTACTTC
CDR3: CASSLAFKTGSNEQYF

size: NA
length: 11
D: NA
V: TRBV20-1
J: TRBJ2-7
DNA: TGCAGTGCTAGAGGGGCGGACGAGCAGTACTTC
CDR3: CSARGADEQYF